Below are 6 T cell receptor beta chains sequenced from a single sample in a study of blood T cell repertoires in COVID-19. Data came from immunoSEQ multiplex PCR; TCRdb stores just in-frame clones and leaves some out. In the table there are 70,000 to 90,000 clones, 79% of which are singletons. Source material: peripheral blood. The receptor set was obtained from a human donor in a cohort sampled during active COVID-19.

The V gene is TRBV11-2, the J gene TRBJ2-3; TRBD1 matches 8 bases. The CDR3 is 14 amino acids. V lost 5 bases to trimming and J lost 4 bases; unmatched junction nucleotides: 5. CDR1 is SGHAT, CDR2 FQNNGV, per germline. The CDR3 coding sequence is TGTGCCAGCAGCGCCGGACAGGGCGCAGATACGCAGTATTTT. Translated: CASSAGQGADTQYF.

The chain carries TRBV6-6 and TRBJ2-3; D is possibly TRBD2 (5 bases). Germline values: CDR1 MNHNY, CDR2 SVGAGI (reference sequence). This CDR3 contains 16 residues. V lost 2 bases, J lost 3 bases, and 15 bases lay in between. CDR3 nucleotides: TGTGCCAGCAGTTACGCATTTATTGGGGAGACAGATACGCAGTATTTT. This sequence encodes CASSYAFIGETDTQYF.

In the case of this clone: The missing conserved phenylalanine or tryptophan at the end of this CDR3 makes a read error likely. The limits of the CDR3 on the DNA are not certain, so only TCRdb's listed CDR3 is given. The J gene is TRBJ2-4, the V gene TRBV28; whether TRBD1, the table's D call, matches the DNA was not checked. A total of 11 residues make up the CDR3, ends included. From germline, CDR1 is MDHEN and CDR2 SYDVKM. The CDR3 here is CASSPSGTGGS.

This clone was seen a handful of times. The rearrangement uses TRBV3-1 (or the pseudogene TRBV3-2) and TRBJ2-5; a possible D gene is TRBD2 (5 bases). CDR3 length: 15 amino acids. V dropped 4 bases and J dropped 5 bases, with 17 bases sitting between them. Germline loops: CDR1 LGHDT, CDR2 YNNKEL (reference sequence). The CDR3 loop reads CASSLPTAPGETQYF. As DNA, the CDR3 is TGTGCCAGCAGCCTTCCCACTGCGCCGGGGGAGACCCAGTACTTC.

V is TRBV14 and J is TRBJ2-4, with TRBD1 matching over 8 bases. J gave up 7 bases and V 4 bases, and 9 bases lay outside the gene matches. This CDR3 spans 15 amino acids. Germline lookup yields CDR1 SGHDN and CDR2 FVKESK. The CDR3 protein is CASSRYQGAGNIQYF. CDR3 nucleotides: TGTGCCAGCAGCCGATACCAGGGGGCTGGGAACATTCAGTACTTC.

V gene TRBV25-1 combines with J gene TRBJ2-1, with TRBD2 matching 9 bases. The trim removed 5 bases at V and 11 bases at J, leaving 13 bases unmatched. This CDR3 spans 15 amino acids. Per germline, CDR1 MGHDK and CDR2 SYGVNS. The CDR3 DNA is TGTGCCAGCAGTCCCTCTAGCGGGAATACAATGAAGCAGTTCTTC. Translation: CASSPSSGNTMKQFF.